This T cell receptor (beta chain) comes out of a study of regulatory T cells in long-lasting Graves disease. Whole-study results and caveats: Newly diagnosed disease favored TRBV20-1 and TRBJ2-1 over persistent disease. Small sample size may have lowered accuracy. TCR diversity was lower in persistent Graves' patients than in newly diagnosed ones.

Sequencing libraries for TCR beta were prepared with iRepertoire HTBI primers and Arm-PCR of CDR3 regions. Each CDR3 protein gets one entry after TCRdb re-called the multiplex PCR reads with MiXCR. Found here are 560,000 or so distinct CDR3 sequences, about 15% of them singletons; the top ten hold around 13%. The V segment lost 2 bases and the J segment 0 bases; nucleotides outside the gene matches: 10. CDR3 length: 18 residues. Germline V lookup: CDR1 SQVTM, CDR2 ANQGSEA. Time point of the sample: newly diagnosed GD, antithyroid drugs for less than 3 months. PBMC-extracted RNA yielded the TCR library. Only a few counts were recorded for this clonotype. What it binds is unknown. This same sample was also taken into another study, of T cells in Graves' hyperthyroidism and ophthalmopathy.

The TCR was taken from a man between 18 and 35 years old with Graves disease. The V call is TRBV29-1, the J call TRBJ2-1; 10 positions agree with TRBD2. Source: peripheral blood mononuclear cells (PBMCs), taken at new diagnosis, from a patient treated with antithyroid drugs. This CDR3 reads CSVERLAGAVNSYNEQFF. CDR3 DNA: TGCAGCGTTGAAAGGCTAGCGGGAGCCGTCAACTCCTACAATGAGCAGTTCTTC.